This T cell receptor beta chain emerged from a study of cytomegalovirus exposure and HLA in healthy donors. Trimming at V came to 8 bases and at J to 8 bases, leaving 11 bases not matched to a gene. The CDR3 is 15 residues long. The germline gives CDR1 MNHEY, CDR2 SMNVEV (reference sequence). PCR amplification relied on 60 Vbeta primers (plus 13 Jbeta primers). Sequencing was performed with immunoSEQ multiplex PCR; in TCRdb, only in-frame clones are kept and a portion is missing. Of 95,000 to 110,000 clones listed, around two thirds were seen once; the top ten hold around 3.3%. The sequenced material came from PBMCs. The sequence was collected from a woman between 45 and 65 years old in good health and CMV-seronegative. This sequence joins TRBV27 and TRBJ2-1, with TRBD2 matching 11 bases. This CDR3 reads CASSRLAGIGYEQFF. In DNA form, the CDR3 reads TGTGCCAGCTCCCGACTAGCGGGAATAGGGTATGAGCAGTTCTTC.